These 20 T cell receptor beta chains were all obtained from the same sample, sequenced in a study of blood T cell repertoires in COVID-19. Generated by immunoSEQ multiplex PCR, the TCRdb table keeps only in-frame clones and is missing some. This table holds more than 90,000 clones, about 80% found once. Sequencing input: peripheral blood. The receptors derive from a human donor in a cohort sampled during active COVID-19.

The V call is TRBV10-2, the J call TRBJ2-1; D gene unclear. The ends were cut back, 3 bases at V and 2 bases at J, with 5 bases in the middle. Germline V CDR1 and CDR2: WSHSY, SAAADI. This CDR3 is built from 13 residues. The CDR3 here is CASSDAAYNEQFF. Here the CDR3 DNA reads TGCGCCAGCAGTGACGCAGCCTACAATGAGCAGTTCTTC.

The chain uses TRBV6-5 and TRBJ2-7; D might be TRBD1 (6 bases). V was shortened by 0 bases and J by 7 bases, with 16 bases between the two germline ends. Per germline, CDR1 MNHEY and CDR2 SVGAGI. The CDR3 contains 15 residues. The CDR3 loop is CASSYSAGASKEQYF. The CDR3 nucleotides read TGTGCCAGCAGTTACTCGGCAGGGGCGAGTAAGGAGCAGTACTTC.

This sequence joins TRBV7-8 and TRBJ2-5; the D gene is possibly TRBD2 (6 bases). The CDR3 has 15 amino acids. With 1 base removed from V and 2 bases from J, the gap between germline ends came to 11 bases. The germline V gene has CDR1 SGHVS and CDR2 FQNEAQ. Written as DNA, the CDR3 is TGTGCCAGCAGCTTAGGGGTAGCGGTACAAGAGACCCAGTACTTC. Protein product: CASSLGVAVQETQYF.

The rearrangement joins TRBV7-9 to TRBJ2-7; no reliable D call. CDR3 size: 14 residues. The ends were cut back, 2 bases at V and 4 bases at J, with 12 bases in the middle. Germline V gene lookup returns CDR1 SEHNR and CDR2 FQNEAQ (reference sequence). CDR3 region: CASSLPMNPYEQYF. CDR3 DNA: TGTGCCAGCAGCTTACCTATGAATCCGTACGAGCAGTACTTC. The full variable domain, its missing parts supplied by reference TRBV7-9 and TRBJ2-7, is DTGVSQNPRHKITKRGQNVTFRCDPISEHNRLYWYRQTLGQGPEFLTYFQNEAQLEKSRLLSDRFSAERPKGSFSTLEIQRTEQGDSAMYLCASSLPMNPYEQYFGPGTRLTVT.

V gene TRBV7-3 combines with J gene TRBJ1-1, with D hard to call. V lost 5 bases, J lost 1 base, and 14 bases lay in between. The CDR3 spans 15 residues. Germline V gene data show CDR1 as SGHTA and CDR2 as FQGTGA. The DNA of the CDR3 is TGTGCCAGCAGCCCGGCGGAGAGCCCGAACACTGAAGCTTTCTTT. Translated, it gives CASSPAESPNTEAFF.

The CDR3 coding sequence is TGTGCCAGCAGTTATGATGGGGCGCCCAGCTATGGCTACACCTTC. Protein sequence: CASSYDGAPSYGYTF. The chain employs TRBV6-5 and TRBJ1-2; the D gene is possibly TRBD1 (5 bases). From germline, CDR1 is MNHEY and CDR2 SVGAGI. With 3 bases removed from V and 4 bases from J, the gap between germline ends came to 15 bases. The CDR3 loop spans 15 amino acids.

The chain has TRBV28 and TRBJ1-2; D gene ambiguous. Trimming pared 2 bases from V and 4 bases from J, leaving 8 bases between. Germline CDR1 is MDHEN and CDR2 is SYDVKM. The CDR3 consists of 13 residues. The CDR3 DNA is TGTGCCAGCAGTTTACAAACACCCTATGGCTACACCTTC. It translates to CASSLQTPYGYTF.

The chain employs TRBV2 and TRBJ1-3; D may be TRBD1 (6 bases). The CDR3 is 16 amino acids. V was clipped by 6 bases and J by 3 bases, with 18 bases between them. Germline V gene sequence: CDR1 SNHLY, CDR2 FYNNEI. The CDR3 DNA follows: TGTGCCAGCAGACCCCGACAGGTCGACCTTGGAAACACCATATATTTT. Translation: CASRPRQVDLGNTIYF.

The chain combines TRBV19 with TRBJ2-3, with 9 bases fitting TRBD1. Germline CDR1 reads LNHDA; CDR2 reads SQIVND (reference sequence). Trimming removed 1 base from V and 11 bases from J; junction bases left unmatched: 1. The CDR3 length is 12 residues. CDR3 residues: CASSIVGQGQYF. DNA of the CDR3: TGTGCCAGTAGTATAGTGGGACAGGGGCAGTATTTT.

The chain employs TRBV24-1 and TRBJ2-3; 10 nucleotides agree with TRBD2. There are 18 residues in the CDR3. The J segment lost 1 base and the V segment lost 3 bases, leaving 9 bases of the junction unmatched. Germline V gives CDR1 KGHDR, CDR2 SFDVKD. The CDR3 sequence: CATSDSTPGTSGTDTQYF. As DNA, the CDR3 is TGTGCCACCAGTGATAGTACTCCCGGGACTAGCGGCACAGATACGCAGTATTTT.

This chain uses TRBV6-6 with TRBJ2-2; 7 bases are shared with TRBD2. Unmatched junction bases numbered 7, after V lost 0 bases and J lost 6 bases. CDR3 size: 16 residues. The germline gives CDR1 MNHNY, CDR2 SVGAGI (reference sequence). The chain's CDR3 is CASSYSNPSGAGELFF. The CDR3 nucleotides read TGTGCCAGCAGTTACTCGAATCCTAGCGGAGCCGGGGAGCTGTTTTTT.

This clone was counted once. The gene calls are TRBV7-2 and TRBJ1-5; D ambiguous. CDR3 length equals 15 residues. The V gene lost 5 bases and the J gene lost 0 bases, with 11 bases spanning the gap. CDR1 SGHTA and CDR2 FQGNSA come from the germline V gene. CDR3 nucleotide sequence: TGTGCCAGCAGCCCCGAGTGGTATAGCAATCAGCCCCAGCATTTT. Its protein is CASSPEWYSNQPQHF.

This clone came up a few times. V usage is TRBV4-1 and J usage is TRBJ2-1; 10 bases are a match to TRBD2. The CDR3 contains 18 residues. Germline V gene sequence: CDR1 MGHRA, CDR2 YSYEKL. V trimming: 0 bases; J trimming: 8 bases; junction bases outside the gene matches: 13. The CDR3, as DNA: TGCGCCAGCAGCCAAGAGGGGGGTGGGCTAGCGGGAGTAGATGAGCAGTTCTTC. Translation gives CASSQEGGGLAGVDEQFF.

The rearrangement links TRBV19 to TRBJ1-2; 7 bases match TRBD1. The CDR3 spans 13 residues. The J segment lost 6 bases and the V segment lost 9 bases, leaving 10 bases of the junction unmatched. Germline CDR1 and CDR2: LNHDA and SQIVND (reference sequence). The CDR3: CASSDRTPNGYTF. The CDR3 nucleotides read TGTGCCAGCTCGGACAGGACTCCGAATGGCTACACCTTC.

The J gene is TRBJ2-3, the V gene TRBV13; 12 nucleotides line up with TRBD2. The CDR3 extends over 20 amino acids. Trimming removed 3 bases from V and 0 bases from J; junction bases left unmatched: 13. Germline CDR1 and CDR2: PRHDT and FYEKMQ (reference sequence). The CDR3 loop reads CASSLERSSGGAESTDTQYF. The CDR3 bases are TGTGCCAGCAGCTTGGAGAGGTCTAGCGGGGGGGCCGAGAGCACAGATACGCAGTATTTT.

This clone was counted only a few times. This chain links TRBV23-1 with TRBJ1-6, with D tentatively TRBD1 (5 bases). TRBV23-1 is an ORF, with its function uncertain. This CDR3 has 19 amino acids. The V end was cut by 4 bases, the J end by 3 bases, with 22 bases between. CDR3 residues: CASSPADILGWFYNSPLHF. The DNA of the CDR3 is TGCGCCAGCAGTCCTGCGGACATCTTAGGATGGTTCTATAATTCACCCCTCCACTTT.

The CDR3 DNA follows: TGCGCCAGCAGCCAAGAGGGGGGTGGAAGCCCCAGGGAGGCTTTCTTT. It is translated as CASSQEGGGSPREAFF. The chain carries TRBV4-3 and TRBJ1-1, with D possibly TRBD1 on 5 matching bases. The CDR3 spans 16 residues. Germline V gives CDR1 LGHNA, CDR2 YSLEER. V was cut by 0 bases and J by 11 bases, with 22 bases left in between.

J is TRBJ1-1 and V is TRBV6-5; D might be TRBD1 (5 bases). CDR3 length: 16 amino acids. Germline loops: CDR1 MNHEY, CDR2 SVGAGI. V was trimmed by 1 base and J by 3 bases, leaving 15 bases between them. CDR3 sequence reads: CASSYFRGSGDTEAFF. CDR3 DNA sequence: TGTGCCAGCAGTTACTTCCGGGGGTCCGGGGACACTGAAGCTTTCTTT.

The gene calls are TRBV28 and TRBJ2-2, with D tentatively TRBD2 (5 bases). The CDR3 spans 13 residues. Germline values: CDR1 MDHEN, CDR2 SYDVKM. Trimming removed 6 bases at V and 6 bases at J, with 11 bases between. CDR3 nucleotide sequence: TGTGCCAGCAGGCGCATAGCGCCCGGGGAGCTGTTTTTT. Translating gives CASRRIAPGELFF.

This rearrangement joins TRBV7-2 to TRBJ1-4; D is undetermined. Per the germline V gene, CDR1 is SGHTA and CDR2 is FQGNSA. The V gene lost 4 bases and the J gene lost 0 bases, with 9 bases spanning the gap. This CDR3 contains 15 residues. This chain's CDR3 is CASSSDGTTNEKLFF. The CDR3 DNA follows: TGTGCCAGCAGCTCCGACGGGACAACTAATGAAAAACTGTTTTTT. Full variable domain (rest looked up from reference TRBV7-2 and TRBJ1-4): GAGVSQSPSNKVTEKGKDVELRCDPISGHTALYWYRQSLGQGLEFLIYFQGNSAPDKSGLPSDRFSAERTGGSVSTLTIQRTQQEDSAVYLCASSSDGTTNEKLFFGSGTQLSVL.